This T cell receptor beta chain was sequenced during a study of cytomegalovirus exposure and HLA in healthy donors. Regarding the study as a whole: With later analysis, a missense DCLRE1C variant became linked to TCR beta V- and J-gene trimming. Being productive about 90% or about 30% of the time was typical of most TCR beta V segments in an earlier analysis. It is likely that the observed cluster of highly shared sequence variants was a sequencing artifact.

Primers included in the PCR were 60 Vbeta and 13 Jbeta primers. Sequencing was performed with immunoSEQ multiplex PCR; in TCRdb, only in-frame clones are kept and a portion is missing. The sample has roughly 40,000 clones. On this clone itself: What it recognizes is unknown.

Trimming removed 6 bases at V and 2 bases at J, with 13 bases between. The germline CDR1 and CDR2 sequences are SQVTM and ANQGSEA. CDR3 length equals 13 residues. This receptor was taken from a man aged 35-49 years in good health and CMV-seropositive. The sample taken for sequencing was PBMCs. The gene calls are TRBV29-1 and TRBJ1-2, with TRBD1 as a possible D gene (6 bases). The CDR3 nucleotides are TGCAGCGTGCAGGACAGCCGGAACTATGGCTACACCTTC. It codes for CSVQDSRNYGYTF.